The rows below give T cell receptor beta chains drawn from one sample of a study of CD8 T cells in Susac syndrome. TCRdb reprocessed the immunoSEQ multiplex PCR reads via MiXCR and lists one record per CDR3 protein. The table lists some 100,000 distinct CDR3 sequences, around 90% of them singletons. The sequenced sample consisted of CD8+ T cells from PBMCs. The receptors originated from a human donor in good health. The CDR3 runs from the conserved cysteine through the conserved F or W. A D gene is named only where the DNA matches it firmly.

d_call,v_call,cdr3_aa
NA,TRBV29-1,CSVVLETSYEQYF
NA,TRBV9,CASSPAGFLVEKLFF
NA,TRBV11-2,CASSSGLLEQFF
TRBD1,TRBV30,CAWSYKGARGYTF
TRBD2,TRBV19,CASSKDPLAGGNNEQFF
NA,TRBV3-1,CASSQQATYNSPLHF
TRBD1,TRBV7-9,CASSSRDREHYGYTF
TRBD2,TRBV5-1,CASKSGSGRAGSYNEQFF
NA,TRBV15,CATERDYGYTF
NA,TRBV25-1,CASRDGSGYEQYF
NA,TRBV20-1,CSASSGSGYEKLFF
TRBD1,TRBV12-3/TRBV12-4,CASDRDGANVLTF
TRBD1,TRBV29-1,CSAGQGRSTEAFF
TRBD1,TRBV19,CASNQPGQGNEQYF
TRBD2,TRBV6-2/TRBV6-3,CASTRSGSKLYEQFF
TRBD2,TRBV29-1,CSVAVLAGGGETQYF
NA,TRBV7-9,CASRGPEWNEQFF
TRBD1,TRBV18,CASSPLQGNSPLHF
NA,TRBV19,CASSIASTGELFF
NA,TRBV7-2,CASRWRGLNTEAFF
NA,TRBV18,CASSPANTGELFF
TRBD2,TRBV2,CASSAASGSDTQYF
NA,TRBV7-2,CASSLAHDPNVQYF
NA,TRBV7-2,CASSLVQGATYEQYF
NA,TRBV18,CASSPGEMDEQYF
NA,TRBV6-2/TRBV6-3,CASSLPGVAKNIQYF
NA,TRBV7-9,CASSRKNTGELFF
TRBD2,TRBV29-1,CSVPRTSAGTDTQYF
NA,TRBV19,CASSTPGDLDYGYTF
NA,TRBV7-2,CASSLVRQPVNEQFF
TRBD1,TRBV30,CAWSEGTGVSNQPQHF
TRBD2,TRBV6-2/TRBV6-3,CASSYRTRWYEQFF
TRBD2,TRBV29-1,CSVVPPPSGRTDTQYF
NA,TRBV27,CASSLWGKGYEQYF
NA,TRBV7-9,CASSPQDTVSGNTIYF